These 26 T cell receptor beta chains were sequenced from one sample in a study of neurological immune-mediated disorders. TCRdb called the 5' RACE reads again in MiXCR, with one record for every CDR3 protein. The profile shows 55,000 to 65,000 distinct CDR3 sequences, 3.7% of them singletons. The specimen sequenced was PBMCs. The receptors stem from a woman in her forties or fifties with multiple sclerosis.

This clonotype has at least ten counts. The rearrangement uses TRBV5-1 and TRBJ2-2; D is perhaps TRBD2 (5 bases). V lost 0 bases and J lost 3, with 12 bases in between. There are 16 residues in the CDR3. Germline CDR1 is SGHRS and CDR2 is YFSETQ. The CDR3 DNA is TGCGCCAGCAGCTTGGTTCCGGGATTGGACACCGGGGAGCTGTTTTTT. Translated: CASSLVPGLDTGELFF. The variable domain in full, completed from reference TRBV5-1 and TRBJ2-2, reads KAGVTQTPRYLIKTRGQQVTLSCSPISGHRSVSWYQQTPGQGLQFLFEYFSETQRNKGNFPGRFSGRQFSNSRSEMNVSTLELGDSALYLCASSLVPGLDTGELFFGEGSRLTVL.

There are many counts of this clonotype. The J gene is TRBJ2-7, the V gene TRBV12-3 or TRBV12-4, with unresolved D. CDR3 length: 14 residues. Deletions cut 3 bases from V and 0 bases from J, with 9 bases between. The CDR3 sequence: CASSFRLDSYEQYF. The CDR3 DNA is TGTGCCAGCAGTTTCCGCCTAGACTCCTACGAGCAGTACTTC.

This clonotype was counted at least ten times. The V and J genes are TRBV7-2 and TRBJ1-2, with D uncertain. The length of the CDR3 is 16 residues. CDR1 SGHTA and CDR2 FQGNSA come from the germline V gene. V shed 0 bases and J shed 2 bases, with 13 bases lying between them. In DNA, the CDR3 is TGTGCCAGCAGCTTAGCGCCGACGTCGAAAAACTATGGCTACACCTTC. Translation gives CASSLAPTSKNYGYTF.

This clonotype was recorded many times. This sequence joins TRBV12-3 or TRBV12-4 and TRBJ1-5; no firm D call. The CDR3 covers 12 residues. Between the trimmed V and J ends, which lost 3 bases and 7 bases, there was a span of 7 bases. The chain's CDR3 is CASSFGVQPQHF. DNA for the CDR3: TGTGCCAGCAGTTTCGGGGTACAGCCCCAGCATTTT.

This clonotype was observed many times. CDR3 in amino acids: CASSVREETQYF. CDR3 DNA: TGTGCCAGCAGCGTCCGGGAGGAGACCCAGTACTTC. This chain joins TRBV3-1 and TRBJ2-5, with D possibly being TRBD2 (6 bases). The germline gives CDR1 LGHDT, CDR2 YNNKEL (reference sequence). The V and J ends lost 5 bases and 5 bases respectively, with 9 bases between them. This CDR3 is built from 12 residues.

In the case of this clonotype: This may arise from a read error, as a much more abundant clone is one base away. This chain connects TRBV29-1 to TRBJ2-2, with no clear D. The CDR3 totals 13 residues. Trimming took 6 bases from V and 0 from J, leaving 8 bases between them. Germline V CDR1 and CDR2: SQVTM, ANQGSEA. CDR3 region: CSVPRTNTGELFF. The CDR3 DNA reads as TGCAGCGTCCCACGCACGAACACCGGGGAGCTGTTTTTT.

This clonotype has ten or more counts. V gene TRBV5-1 combines with J gene TRBJ1-3; D not certain. CDR1 SGHRS and CDR2 YFSETQ come from the germline V gene. The CDR3 has 14 amino acids. Trimming pared 0 bases from V and 0 bases from J, leaving 4 bases between. The CDR3 nucleotides read TGCGCCAGCAGCTTGGGTAGCTCTGGAAACACCATATATTTT. The encoded protein is CASSLGSSGNTIYF.

This clonotype was detected many times. In DNA, the CDR3 is TGCAGTGCTCAGGACTTCGACCCTAGCTCCTACAATGAGCAGTTCTTC. Translating gives CSAQDFDPSSYNEQFF. The chain recombines TRBV20-1 with TRBJ2-1, with a possible D match to TRBD2 (5 bases). The germline gives CDR1 DFQATT, CDR2 SNEGSKA (reference sequence). This CDR3 has 16 amino acids. Trimming took 5 bases from V and 0 from J, leaving 17 bases between them.

This clonotype was seen repeatedly, ten times or more. The chain recombines TRBV3-1 with TRBJ2-7; D gene ambiguous. This CDR3 region has 15 residues. V lost 0 bases and J lost 0, with 9 bases in between. Germline CDR1 reads LGHDT; CDR2 reads YNNKEL (reference sequence). The DNA for the CDR3 is TGTGCCAGCAGCCAAGATTACTCAGTCTCCTACGAGCAGTACTTC. Translated: CASSQDYSVSYEQYF.

This clonotype appeared a few times. The chain links TRBV20-1 to TRBJ2-7; D uncertain. Between the trimmed V and J ends, which lost 3 bases and 3 bases, there was a span of 15 bases. The CDR3 sequence is 14 residues long. The germline V gene has CDR1 DFQATT and CDR2 SNEGSKA (reference sequence). The CDR3 DNA is TGCAGTGCTAGCCGCCTGGGAAAAGGCTACGAGCAGTACTTC. Residues: CSASRLGKGYEQYF.

This clonotype was observed many times. J is TRBJ1-1 and V is TRBV12-3 or TRBV12-4; D uncertain. The CDR3 has 13 residues. The germline V and J ends were trimmed by 6 bases and 1 base, with 9 bases remaining between them. CDR3 residues: CASSLGWNTEAFF. CDR3 DNA: TGTGCCAGCAGCCTGGGGTGGAACACTGAAGCTTTCTTT.

This clonotype showed up just a few times. The V gene is TRBV7-8, the J gene TRBJ2-7; 8 nucleotides agree with TRBD1. Germline V gene data show CDR1 as SGHVS and CDR2 as FQNEAQ. The junction had 6 bases not matched to a gene; V was cut back by 2 bases and J by 6 bases. The CDR3 totals 14 residues. CDR3 protein: CASSLRDRTSEQYF. In DNA form, the CDR3 reads TGTGCCAGCAGCTTAAGGGACAGGACGAGCGAGCAGTACTTC.

This clonotype was seen ten or more times. The V and J genes are TRBV14 and TRBJ2-5, with 7 nucleotides matching TRBD2. CDR3 size: 15 residues. Looked up from germline, CDR1 is SGHDN and CDR2 is FVKESK. V lost 7 bases to trimming and J lost 2 bases; unmatched junction nucleotides: 10. The CDR3 is CASTRGGTHQETQYF. CDR3 nucleotides: TGTGCCAGCACCCGCGGGGGTACTCATCAAGAGACCCAGTACTTC. The variable domain in full, with the rest retrieved from reference TRBV14 and TRBJ2-5, is EAGVTQFPSHSVIEKGQTVTLRCDPISGHDNLYWYRRVMGKEIKFLLHFVKESKQDESGMPNNRFLAERTGGTYSTLKVQPAELEDSGVYFCASTRGGTHQETQYFGPGTRLLVL.

This clonotype appeared many times. The chain is built from TRBV11-3 and TRBJ2-2; no definite D call. The CDR3 consists of 11 residues. Trimming took 6 bases from V and 8 from J, leaving 7 bases between them. CDR1 SGHNT and CDR2 YENEEA come from the germline V gene. The DNA for the CDR3 is TGTGCCAGCAGGGGTAGGGGGGAGCTGTTTTTT. As protein: CASRGRGELFF.

The sample holds many counts of this clonotype. In DNA, the CDR3 is TGTGCCAGCAGCTCGGCGGCCGGGACAGCTAATCAGCCCCAGCATTTT. Its translation is CASSSAAGTANQPQHF. This chain uses TRBV5-5 with TRBJ1-5, with 7 bases identical to TRBD1. Trimming cost V 3 bases and J 4 bases; bases outside gene matches: 10. The CDR3 has 16 residues. Germline-derived CDR1 and CDR2 are SGHKS and YYEKEE (reference sequence).

The V gene is TRBV7-2, the J gene TRBJ2-7; D is possibly TRBD2 (5 bases). Germline assignment: CDR1 SGHTA and CDR2 FQGNSA. V lost 5 bases to trimming and J lost 2 bases, with 10 bases between them. CDR3 length equals 13 residues. CDR3 in amino acids: CASSPGKAYEQYF. CDR3 coding DNA: TGTGCCAGCAGCCCGGGAAAGGCCTACGAGCAGTACTTC.

This clonotype has a count of ten or more. The chain carries TRBV5-6 and TRBJ2-3; D is perhaps TRBD1 (6 bases). V lost 4 bases and J 2 bases, leaving 14 bases between the germline ends. In germline, CDR1 is SGHDT, CDR2 YYEEEE. The CDR3 sequence is 15 residues long. CDR3 protein: CASSLYRAHTDTQYF. CDR3 DNA: TGTGCCAGCAGCCTCTACAGGGCCCACACAGATACGCAGTATTTT. The full variable domain, in which reference TRBV5-6 and TRBJ2-3 provide the parts outside the CDR3, is DAGVTQSPTHLIKTRGQQVTLRCSPKSGHDTVSWYQQALGQGPQFIFQYYEEEERQRGNFPDRFSGHQFPNYSSELNVNALLLGDSALYLCASSLYRAHTDTQYFGPGTRLTVL.

This clonotype was picked up many times. The chain employs TRBV20-1 and TRBJ2-4; 10 positions match TRBD2. V was pared by 1 base and J by 10 bases, with 13 bases of the junction left unmatched. This CDR3 spans 16 amino acids. Germline V gene lookup returns CDR1 DFQATT and CDR2 SNEGSKA (reference sequence). The CDR3 DNA reads TGCAGTGCTAGAGGGGATCTAGCGGGAGCGAGCATAATTCAGTACTTC. Its translation: CSARGDLAGASIIQYF.

Many counts were recorded for this clonotype. V gene TRBV12-3 or TRBV12-4 combines with J gene TRBJ1-1; 8 positions agree with TRBD1. The CDR3 consists of 13 residues. The junction had 4 bases not matched to a gene; V was cut back by 10 bases and J by 0 bases. The CDR3 spells CAIQGAMNTEAFF. The CDR3, as DNA: TGTGCCATTCAGGGGGCCATGAACACTGAAGCTTTCTTT.

The V and J genes are TRBV7-3 and TRBJ2-2; 7 nucleotides match TRBD2. CDR3 length: 15 residues. Trimming cost V 5 bases and J 3 bases; bases outside gene matches: 6. CDR1 is SGHTA, CDR2 FQGTGA, per germline. The CDR3 spells CASSPSREDTGELFF. The CDR3 bases are TGTGCCAGCAGCCCCAGCCGGGAGGACACCGGGGAGCTGTTTTTT.

This clonotype was counted between two and nine times. Being one base from a much bigger clone, this may be a read error. V usage is TRBV25-1 and J usage is TRBJ2-1; D ambiguous. CDR1 and CDR2 from the germline V gene are MGHDK and SYGVNS. V was cut by 7 bases and J by 4 bases, with 14 bases left in between. This CDR3 region has 14 residues. The CDR3 DNA sequence: TGTGCCAGCAAGGGTGATAAATTTTACAATGAGCAGTTCTTC. Translated, it gives CASKGDKFYNEQFF.

The chain is built from TRBV29-1 and TRBJ2-1; 8 bases map to TRBD2. Per germline, CDR1 SQVTM and CDR2 ANQGSEA. With V trimmed by 6 bases and J by 10 bases, 8 bases remained unmatched. The CDR3 totals 12 residues. In DNA, the CDR3 is TGCAGCGTGGGGGGGACTAGTTACGAGCAGTTCTTC. Amino acids: CSVGGTSYEQFF.

This clonotype was found many times. V and J are TRBV6-2 or TRBV6-3 and TRBJ2-7; a possible D gene is TRBD1 (6 bases). Germline V gives CDR1 MNHEY, CDR2 SVGEGT. Trimming took off 7 bases at V and 1 base at J, with 17 bases between the two ends. This CDR3 has 15 residues. DNA of the CDR3: TGTGCCAGCACCTTACGGAGTACAGGGTCCTACGAGCAGTACTTC. Amino acid sequence: CASTLRSTGSYEQYF.

There are many counts of this clonotype. This chain connects TRBV4-2 to TRBJ2-2; 13 bases line up with TRBD2. Per germline, CDR1 LGHNA and CDR2 YNFKEQ. The CDR3 has 16 residues. With V trimmed by 1 base and J by 7 bases, 3 bases remained unmatched. For the CDR3, the DNA is TGTGCCAGCAGCCAAGGGGGACTAGCGGGAATCGGGGAGCTGTTTTTT. It yields the protein CASSQGGLAGIGELFF.

This clonotype was seen repeatedly, ten times or more. The gene calls are TRBV29-1 and TRBJ1-5; D gene ambiguous. The CDR3 runs to 13 residues. The V gene lost 4 bases and the J gene lost 0 bases, with 7 bases spanning the gap. Germline V gene data show CDR1 as SQVTM and CDR2 as ANQGSEA. Here the CDR3 DNA reads TGCAGCGTTGTCACAGATAGCAATCAGCCCCAGCATTTT. Amino acids: CSVVTDSNQPQHF. Supplemented by reference TRBV29-1 and TRBJ1-5, the full variable domain reads SAVISQKPSRDICQRGTSLTIQCQVDSQVTMMFWYRQQPGQSLTLIATANQGSEATYESGFVIDKFPISRPNLTFSTLTVSNMSPEDSSIYLCSVVTDSNQPQHFGDGTRLSIL.

This clonotype was counted at least ten times. The chain links TRBV2 to TRBJ1-2; the D is unclear. The CDR3 is 15 amino acids. The germline V and J ends were trimmed by 1 base and 0 bases, with 9 bases remaining between them. Per germline, CDR1 SNHLY and CDR2 FYNNEI. CDR3 amino acids: CASSEVPGSNYGYTF. CDR3 DNA: TGTGCCAGCAGTGAAGTCCCAGGATCTAACTATGGCTACACCTTC.